A selection of T cell receptor beta chains follows, all from one sample in a study of T cell changes during pregnancy in multiple sclerosis. Only in-frame clones appear in the TCRdb table, and some are missing; sequencing was by immunoSEQ multiplex PCR. The sample yields some 49,000 clones, 90% seen once. This material consisted of peripheral blood, taken after pregnancy. Receptors originate from a female donor in good health, enrolled as a control in a pregnancy study. Both conserved end residues are part of each CDR3. The D gene is left open where the match is weak. Size is stated for part of the rows, as once, few or many counts, or as a class when the clone is expanded.

clone size: NA
D gene: TRBD2
J gene: TRBJ2-5
V gene: TRBV7-2
CDR3 protein: CASSSGLAGGQETQYF
CDR3 DNA: TGTGCCAGCAGCTCGGGACTAGCGGGAGGGCAAGAGACCCAGTACTTC

clone size: NA
D gene: TRBD2
J gene: TRBJ2-1
V gene: TRBV28
CDR3 protein: CASSLGTSAYNEQFF
CDR3 DNA: TGTGCCAGCAGTTTAGGGACTAGCGCCTACAATGAGCAGTTCTTC

clone size: NA
D gene: TRBD2
J gene: TRBJ2-7
V gene: TRBV7-2
CDR3 protein: CASSLDGLAGDHEQYF
CDR3 DNA: TGTGCCAGCAGCTTAGACGGCCTAGCGGGGGACCACGAGCAGTACTTC

clone size: NA
D gene: TRBD1
J gene: TRBJ2-7
V gene: TRBV5-1
CDR3 protein: CASSPGDRGWEQYF
CDR3 DNA: TGCGCCAGCAGCCCGGGGGACAGGGGTTGGGAGCAGTACTTC

clone size: NA
D gene: NA
J gene: TRBJ2-7
V gene: TRBV11-2
CDR3 protein: CASSFSRGFYEQYF
CDR3 DNA: TGTGCCAGCAGCTTCAGTCGAGGGTTCTACGAGCAGTACTTC

clone size: NA
D gene: TRBD2
J gene: TRBJ2-7
V gene: TRBV6-4
CDR3 protein: CASSPGTSGEFYEQYF
CDR3 DNA: TGTGCCAGCAGTCCCGGGACTAGCGGGGAGTTTTACGAGCAGTACTTC

clone size: NA
D gene: TRBD1
J gene: TRBJ2-1
V gene: TRBV7-2
CDR3 protein: CASSLAWDRGYNEQFF
CDR3 DNA: TGTGCCAGCAGCTTAGCGTGGGACAGGGGGTACAATGAGCAGTTCTTC

clone size: NA
D gene: NA
J gene: TRBJ1-1
V gene: TRBV7-9
CDR3 protein: CASSLGGGEAFF
CDR3 DNA: TGTGCCAGCAGCTTAGGGGGAGGGGAAGCTTTCTTT

clone size: NA
D gene: NA
J gene: TRBJ1-4
V gene: TRBV4-2
CDR3 protein: CASSAGPYTGGEKLFF
CDR3 DNA: TGTGCCAGCAGCGCAGGCCCCTACACGGGAGGTGAAAAACTGTTTTTT

clone size: NA
D gene: TRBD1
J gene: TRBJ2-1
V gene: TRBV29-1
CDR3 protein: CSVDQGVRVEEQFF
CDR3 DNA: TGCAGCGTTGACCAGGGGGTAAGGGTGGAGGAGCAGTTCTTC

clone size: NA
D gene: TRBD1
J gene: TRBJ2-1
V gene: TRBV2
CDR3 protein: CASTDRVNEQFF
CDR3 DNA: TGTGCCAGCACGGACAGGGTCAATGAGCAGTTCTTC

clone size: NA
D gene: TRBD2
J gene: TRBJ2-3
V gene: TRBV2
CDR3 protein: CASSKFSGTRDTQYF
CDR3 DNA: TGTGCCAGCAGTAAATTTAGCGGGACAAGAGATACGCAGTATTTT

clone size: NA
D gene: NA
J gene: TRBJ1-2
V gene: TRBV25-1
CDR3 protein: CASKASGERYGYTF
CDR3 DNA: TGTGCCAGCAAGGCCTCGGGAGAACGGTATGGCTACACCTTC

clone size: NA
D gene: TRBD2
J gene: TRBJ2-2
V gene: TRBV19
CDR3 protein: CASTPNGGINTGELFF
CDR3 DNA: TGTGCCAGTACCCCGAACGGGGGGATTAACACCGGGGAGCTGTTTTTT

clone size: NA
D gene: TRBD2
J gene: TRBJ2-3
V gene: TRBV9
CDR3 protein: CASSVHDGGARDTQYF
CDR3 DNA: TGTGCCAGCAGCGTTCATGACGGGGGGGCAAGAGATACGCAGTATTTT

clone size: NA
D gene: TRBD2
J gene: TRBJ2-2
V gene: TRBV7-9
CDR3 protein: CASTPGRDTGELFF
CDR3 DNA: TGTGCCAGCACCCCCGGGAGGGACACCGGGGAGCTGTTTTTT

clone size: once
D gene: NA
J gene: TRBJ1-5
V gene: TRBV19
CDR3 protein: CASSIADSNQPQHF
CDR3 DNA: TGTGCCAGTAGTATTGCGGATAGCAATCAGCCCCAGCATTTT

clone size: NA
D gene: NA
J gene: TRBJ1-1
V gene: TRBV6-6
CDR3 protein: CASGGGNTEAFF
CDR3 DNA: TGTGCCAGCGGGGGGGGGAACACTGAAGCTTTCTTT

clone size: NA
D gene: NA
J gene: TRBJ2-7
V gene: TRBV6-1
CDR3 protein: CATSQLTLSYEQYF
CDR3 DNA: TGTGCCACCTCTCAACTAACTCTCTCCTACGAGCAGTACTTC

clone size: NA
D gene: NA
J gene: TRBJ1-2
V gene: TRBV2
CDR3 protein: CASQLGRTYGYTF
CDR3 DNA: TGTGCCAGCCAGTTGGGCAGAACCTATGGCTACACCTTC

clone size: NA
D gene: NA
J gene: TRBJ2-5
V gene: TRBV2
CDR3 protein: CASSEMMASAQYF
CDR3 DNA: TGTGCCAGCAGTGAGATGATGGCTTCTGCCCAGTACTTC

clone size: NA
D gene: TRBD2
J gene: TRBJ2-7
V gene: TRBV4-1
CDR3 protein: CASSQETSGKYEQYF
CDR3 DNA: TGCGCCAGCAGCCAAGAGACTAGCGGGAAATACGAGCAGTACTTC

clone size: NA
D gene: NA
J gene: TRBJ1-1
V gene: TRBV6-5
CDR3 protein: CASSSGPKRNTEAFF
CDR3 DNA: TGTGCCAGCAGTTCAGGTCCAAAGAGAAACACTGAAGCTTTCTTT

clone size: NA
D gene: TRBD1
J gene: TRBJ1-1
V gene: TRBV6-5
CDR3 protein: CASSYQGADTGAFF
CDR3 DNA: TGTGCCAGCAGTTACCAGGGGGCGGACACTGGAGCTTTCTTT

clone size: NA
D gene: NA
J gene: TRBJ1-3
V gene: TRBV5-4
CDR3 protein: CASSRRGSGNTIYF
CDR3 DNA: TGTGCCAGCAGTCGCAGGGGCTCTGGAAACACCATATATTTT

clone size: NA
D gene: TRBD1
J gene: TRBJ2-7
V gene: TRBV6-5
CDR3 protein: CASRPGDSPSYEQYF
CDR3 DNA: TGTGCCAGCAGGCCCGGGGACAGCCCCTCCTACGAGCAGTACTTC

clone size: NA
D gene: TRBD1
J gene: TRBJ1-5
V gene: TRBV5-1
CDR3 protein: CASSPGQPNQPQHF
CDR3 DNA: TGCGCCAGCAGCCCGGGACAGCCCAATCAGCCCCAGCATTTT

clone size: few
D gene: TRBD1
J gene: TRBJ2-1
V gene: TRBV13
CDR3 protein: CASSLGRDRGNEQFF
CDR3 DNA: TGTGCCAGCAGCTTAGGTCGGGACAGGGGCAATGAGCAGTTCTTC

clone size: NA
D gene: NA
J gene: TRBJ2-5
V gene: TRBV5-4
CDR3 protein: CASSQPGVGETQYF
CDR3 DNA: TGTGCCAGCAGCCAGCCGGGTGTGGGAGAGACCCAGTACTTC

clone size: NA
D gene: NA
J gene: TRBJ1-1
V gene: TRBV10-2
CDR3 protein: CASLPKPNTEAFF
CDR3 DNA: TGCGCCAGCCTTCCCAAGCCTAACACTGAAGCTTTCTTT

clone size: NA
D gene: NA
J gene: TRBJ2-2
V gene: TRBV29-1
CDR3 protein: CSAWTPVNTGELFF
CDR3 DNA: TGCAGCGCCTGGACACCCGTAAACACCGGGGAGCTGTTTTTT

clone size: few
D gene: NA
J gene: TRBJ2-7
V gene: TRBV28
CDR3 protein: CASRASFEQYF
CDR3 DNA: TGTGCCAGCAGAGCCTCCTTCGAGCAGTACTTC

clone size: NA
D gene: TRBD2
J gene: TRBJ2-3
V gene: TRBV28
CDR3 protein: CATDRGGPREADTQYF
CDR3 DNA: TGTGCCACCGACCGGGGGGGGCCCCGGGAGGCAGATACGCAGTATTTT

clone size: NA
D gene: NA
J gene: TRBJ2-1
V gene: TRBV29-1
CDR3 protein: CSVAIETFRGGGEQFF
CDR3 DNA: TGCAGCGTCGCAATCGAGACGTTCCGGGGAGGTGGTGAGCAGTTCTTC

clone size: NA
D gene: NA
J gene: TRBJ2-1
V gene: TRBV9
CDR3 protein: CASSAGGAVGNEQFF
CDR3 DNA: TGTGCCAGCAGCGCGGGGGGCGCAGTGGGCAATGAGCAGTTCTTC

clone size: NA
D gene: TRBD2
J gene: TRBJ2-2
V gene: TRBV9
CDR3 protein: CASSVGGGSGELFF
CDR3 DNA: TGTGCCAGCAGCGTAGGGGGGGGATCCGGGGAGCTGTTTTTT

clone size: NA
D gene: TRBD2
J gene: TRBJ2-7
V gene: TRBV18
CDR3 protein: CASSQTSGTGNEQYF
CDR3 DNA: TGTGCCAGCTCTCAAACTAGCGGGACGGGCAACGAGCAGTACTTC

clone size: NA
D gene: TRBD1
J gene: TRBJ1-5
V gene: TRBV18
CDR3 protein: CASSPTRDRGLQQPQHF
CDR3 DNA: TGTGCCAGCTCACCTACACGGGACAGGGGGCTTCAGCAGCCCCAGCATTTT

clone size: once
D gene: TRBD2
J gene: TRBJ2-1
V gene: TRBV27
CDR3 protein: CASSLNPSGRYTYNEQFF
CDR3 DNA: TGTGCCAGCAGTTTAAATCCTAGCGGGAGGTACACCTACAATGAGCAGTTCTTC

clone size: few
D gene: TRBD1
J gene: TRBJ2-1
V gene: TRBV19
CDR3 protein: CASSARDRDNEQFF
CDR3 DNA: TGTGCCAGTAGTGCCCGGGACAGGGACAATGAGCAGTTCTTC

clone size: NA
D gene: TRBD1
J gene: TRBJ1-3
V gene: TRBV2
CDR3 protein: CASSRDRITGNTIYF
CDR3 DNA: TGTGCCAGCAGTCGGGACAGAATAACTGGAAACACCATATATTTT

clone size: NA
D gene: TRBD2
J gene: TRBJ2-7
V gene: TRBV7-8
CDR3 protein: CASSLLTGTSESYEQYF
CDR3 DNA: TGTGCCAGCAGCCTATTGACCGGGACTAGCGAATCCTACGAGCAGTACTTC

clone size: NA
D gene: TRBD1
J gene: TRBJ2-4
V gene: TRBV29-1
CDR3 protein: CSVWDREGKNIQYF
CDR3 DNA: TGCAGCGTTTGGGACAGGGAGGGCAAAAACATTCAGTACTTC

clone size: NA
D gene: TRBD1
J gene: TRBJ1-5
V gene: TRBV28
CDR3 protein: CASSFLTDRDRQPQHF
CDR3 DNA: TGTGCCAGCAGTTTCTTAACCGACAGGGATAGACAGCCCCAGCATTTT

clone size: once
D gene: NA
J gene: TRBJ1-2
V gene: TRBV14
CDR3 protein: CASSPGGHGYTF
CDR3 DNA: TGTGCCAGCAGCCCCGGGGGTCATGGCTACACCTTC

clone size: NA
D gene: TRBD1
J gene: TRBJ1-2
V gene: TRBV6-1
CDR3 protein: CASTRQGPSGYTF
CDR3 DNA: TGTGCCAGCACCAGACAGGGGCCCTCTGGCTACACCTTC

clone size: NA
D gene: NA
J gene: TRBJ2-5
V gene: TRBV28
CDR3 protein: CATTPLWGGGGTQYF
CDR3 DNA: TGTGCCACCACACCGCTATGGGGAGGGGGGGGGACCCAGTACTTC

clone size: NA
D gene: NA
J gene: TRBJ2-1
V gene: TRBV6-5
CDR3 protein: CASSPGNSYNEQFF
CDR3 DNA: TGTGCCAGCAGCCCAGGTAACTCCTACAATGAGCAGTTCTTC